A selection of T cell receptor beta chains follows, all from one sample in a study of shared clonotypes between healthy human individuals. Libraries were prepared by immunoSEQ multiplex PCR; TCRdb keeps only in-frame clonotypes and omits some of them. The data show about 2 million clones, about 94% seen once. What was sequenced was naive CD8+ T cells sorted from blood. Receptors were obtained from a man aged 18 to 29 in good health. The CDR3 runs from the conserved cysteine through the conserved F or W. Fields, in order: J gene, D gene, V gene, clone size, CDR3 protein, CDR3 DNA. D genes are given only for firm matches. Not all rows give a size; the values are once, few, many and, for expanded clones, a class.

>TRBJ2-3|TRBD1|TRBV11-3|.
CASSLGTGATDTQYF
TGTGCCAGCAGCCTCGGTACAGGGGCGACAGATACGCAGTATTTT
>TRBJ2-7|.|TRBV2|.
CASSEAQSGQEQYF
TGTGCCAGCAGTGAAGCTCAGTCAGGGCAGGAGCAGTACTTC
>TRBJ2-7|.|TRBV9|.
CASSVGGQNPYEQYF
TGTGCCAGCAGCGTAGGGGGGCAGAATCCCTACGAGCAGTACTTC
>TRBJ2-5|.|TRBV6-5|.
CASREVGASQETQYF
TGTGCCAGCAGGGAGGTTGGCGCCTCTCAAGAGACCCAGTACTTC
>TRBJ2-7|.|TRBV4-2|.
CASSPLEGQAYEQYF
TGTGCCAGCAGCCCACTGGAAGGCCAAGCCTACGAGCAGTACTTC
>TRBJ1-5|TRBD1|TRBV5-1|once
CASSLQGYSNQPQHF
TGCGCCAGCAGCTTACAGGGGTATAGCAATCAGCCCCAGCATTTT
>TRBJ2-7|.|TRBV6-6|.
CASSYLPGTTYEQYF
TGTGCCAGCAGTTACTTACCAGGGACAACCTACGAGCAGTACTTC
>TRBJ2-5|TRBD2|TRBV7-6|.
CASSPLPRGTSVETQYF
TGTGCCAGCAGCCCACTCCCTCGCGGGACTAGCGTCGAGACCCAGTACTTC
>TRBJ2-7|TRBD2|TRBV19|.
CASSLAGAAYEQYF
TGTGCCAGTAGTTTAGCGGGGGCGGCCTACGAGCAGTACTTC
>TRBJ2-7|.|TRBV6-5|.
CASRLIVGSYEQYF
TGTGCCAGCAGGTTGATAGTGGGGTCCTACGAGCAGTACTTC
>TRBJ1-1|TRBD1|TRBV4-1|.
CASSQDRGTGDGNTEAFF
TGCGCCAGCAGCCAAGATCGGGGGACAGGGGACGGGAACACTGAAGCTTTCTTT
>TRBJ2-1|TRBD2|TRBV27|.
CASGSSGGHNEQFF
TGTGCCAGCGGGAGTAGCGGGGGTCACAATGAGCAGTTCTTC
>TRBJ2-7|TRBD2|TRBV9|.
CASSTSGGLYEQYF
TGTGCCAGCAGCACTAGCGGGGGATTATACGAGCAGTACTTC
>TRBJ2-6|.|TRBV18|once
CASSPSGANVLTF
TGTGCCAGCTCACCTTCTGGGGCCAACGTCCTGACTTTC
>TRBJ2-3|.|TRBV30|.
CAWSPLGGADTQYF
TGTGCCTGGAGCCCACTAGGCGGAGCAGATACGCAGTATTTT
>TRBJ2-3|TRBD2|TRBV27|once
CASSSGLAGGTDTQYF
TGTGCCAGCAGTTCCGGACTAGCGGGAGGCACAGATACGCAGTATTTT
>TRBJ2-2|.|TRBV28|.
CASSDKGSGELFF
TGTGCCAGCAGCGATAAGGGGTCCGGGGAGCTGTTTTTT
>TRBJ2-7|TRBD1|TRBV27|.
CASTGTGAYEQYF
TGTGCCAGCACCGGGACAGGGGCCTACGAGCAGTACTTC
>TRBJ2-5|.|TRBV6-5|.
CASSYALSETQYF
TGTGCCAGCAGTTACGCCCTGTCTGAGACCCAGTACTTC
>TRBJ2-6|TRBD2|TRBV2|.
CASRRLAGVSQQDVLTF
TGTGCCAGCAGACGACTAGCGGGAGTATCACAACAGGACGTCCTGACTTTC
>TRBJ1-5|.|TRBV25-1|.
CASSARTAYSNQPQHF
TGTGCCAGCAGTGCCAGGACAGCCTATAGCAATCAGCCCCAGCATTTT
>TRBJ1-4|.|TRBV19|.
CASTQGSATNEKLFF
TGTGCCAGTACCCAGGGGTCTGCAACTAATGAAAAACTGTTTTTT
>TRBJ1-5|.|TRBV7-6|few
CASSFGQYQPQHF
TGTGCCAGCAGCTTCGGACAGTACCAGCCCCAGCATTTT
>TRBJ2-2|TRBD1|TRBV6-6|.
CASSYSIGGLGGELFF
TGTGCCAGCAGTTACTCGATAGGGGGCTTAGGCGGGGAGCTGTTTTTT
>TRBJ1-1|.|TRBV15|once
CATSRDMGIQEAFF
TGTGCCACCAGCAGAGATATGGGAATCCAAGAAGCTTTCTTT
>TRBJ2-2|.|TRBV30|.
CAWSVSRQMGGPTGELFF
TGTGCCTGGAGTGTATCTCGCCAGATGGGGGGACCCACCGGGGAGCTGTTTTTT
>TRBJ2-1|.|TRBV6-5|.
CASSYSSAQPNEQFF
TGTGCCAGCAGTTACTCGTCTGCGCAACCCAATGAGCAGTTCTTC
>TRBJ2-5|TRBD2|TRBV7-2|.
CASSQAAGIIQETQYF
TGTGCCAGCAGCCAGGCAGCGGGGATTATACAAGAGACCCAGTACTTC
>TRBJ1-6|.|TRBV6-5|.
CASRAGADYNSPLHF
TGTGCCAGCAGGGCAGGGGCTGACTATAATTCACCCCTCCACTTT
>TRBJ2-1|.|TRBV27|.
CASSPSKGQSHNEQFF
TGTGCCAGCAGTCCTTCGAAAGGACAGTCACACAATGAGCAGTTCTTC
>TRBJ2-1|TRBD2|TRBV10-1|.
CASSEAGEAYNEQFF
TGCGCCAGCAGCGAAGCGGGAGAAGCGTACAATGAGCAGTTCTTC
>TRBJ2-5|TRBD2|TRBV7-8|.
CASSLGDSGYQETQYF
TGTGCCAGCAGCTTAGGTGATAGCGGGTACCAAGAGACCCAGTACTTC
>TRBJ2-1|TRBD1|TRBV13|once
CASSFVGQNEQFF
TGTGCCAGCAGCTTCGTGGGACAGAATGAGCAGTTCTTC
>TRBJ2-6|TRBD2|TRBV28|.
CASSLKAGVFGANVLTF
TGTGCCAGCAGTTTAAAAGCGGGGGTGTTTGGGGCCAACGTCCTGACTTTC
>TRBJ2-7|.|TRBV5-1|.
CASSPDGGEQYF
TGCGCCAGCAGCCCGGACGGGGGCGAGCAGTACTTC
>TRBJ2-1|TRBD2|TRBV4-1|.
CASSQALAGIYNEQFF
TGCGCCAGCAGCCAAGCACTAGCGGGGATCTACAATGAGCAGTTCTTC
>TRBJ2-5|.|TRBV11-2|.
CASSLLTGINSQETQYF
TGTGCCAGCAGCTTATTGACAGGAATCAACTCCCAAGAGACCCAGTACTTC
>TRBJ1-4|.|TRBV7-2|.
CASSLITVGPSSTNEKLFF
TGTGCCAGCAGCTTAATAACAGTGGGACCGAGTTCAACTAATGAAAAACTGTTTTTT
>TRBJ1-4|.|TRBV5-4|.
CASSSQGSTNEKLFF
TGTGCCAGCAGCTCGCAGGGGTCAACTAATGAAAAACTGTTTTTT
>TRBJ2-6|TRBD1|TRBV11-2|.
CASSFWTGDSGANVLTF
TGTGCCAGCAGCTTCTGGACAGGGGATTCAGGGGCCAACGTCCTGACTTTC
>TRBJ1-2|.|TRBV12-1|once
CASSFNTGTDIYGYTF
TGTGCCAGCAGCTTCAATACCGGGACAGATATCTATGGCTACACCTTC
>TRBJ2-3|.|TRBV4-1|.
CASSQQTGNPTDTQYF
TGCGCCAGCAGCCAACAAACAGGGAACCCCACAGATACGCAGTATTTT
>TRBJ1-2|TRBD1|TRBV6-5|few
CASSLGTGYGYTF
TGTGCCAGCAGTTTGGGGACAGGTTATGGCTACACCTTC
>TRBJ1-2|.|TRBV18|.
CASSPPGTASYGYTF
TGTGCCAGCTCACCGCCCGGGACGGCTTCCTATGGCTACACCTTC
>TRBJ1-6|.|TRBV10-3|.
CAISESTGFSSSYNSPLHF
TGTGCCATCAGTGAGTCAACAGGATTTTCGAGCTCCTATAATTCACCCCTCCACTTT
>TRBJ1-5|.|TRBV28|once
CATRLMLGSNQPQHF
TGTGCCACCCGTCTAATGTTGGGCAGCAATCAGCCCCAGCATTTT
>TRBJ2-7|.|TRBV7-9|.
CASSQGGYEQYF
TGTGCCAGCAGCCAAGGCGGGTACGAGCAGTACTTC
>TRBJ2-7|.|TRBV4-1|few
CASSQKGTYEQYF
TGCGCCAGCAGCCAAAAAGGAACCTACGAGCAGTACTTC